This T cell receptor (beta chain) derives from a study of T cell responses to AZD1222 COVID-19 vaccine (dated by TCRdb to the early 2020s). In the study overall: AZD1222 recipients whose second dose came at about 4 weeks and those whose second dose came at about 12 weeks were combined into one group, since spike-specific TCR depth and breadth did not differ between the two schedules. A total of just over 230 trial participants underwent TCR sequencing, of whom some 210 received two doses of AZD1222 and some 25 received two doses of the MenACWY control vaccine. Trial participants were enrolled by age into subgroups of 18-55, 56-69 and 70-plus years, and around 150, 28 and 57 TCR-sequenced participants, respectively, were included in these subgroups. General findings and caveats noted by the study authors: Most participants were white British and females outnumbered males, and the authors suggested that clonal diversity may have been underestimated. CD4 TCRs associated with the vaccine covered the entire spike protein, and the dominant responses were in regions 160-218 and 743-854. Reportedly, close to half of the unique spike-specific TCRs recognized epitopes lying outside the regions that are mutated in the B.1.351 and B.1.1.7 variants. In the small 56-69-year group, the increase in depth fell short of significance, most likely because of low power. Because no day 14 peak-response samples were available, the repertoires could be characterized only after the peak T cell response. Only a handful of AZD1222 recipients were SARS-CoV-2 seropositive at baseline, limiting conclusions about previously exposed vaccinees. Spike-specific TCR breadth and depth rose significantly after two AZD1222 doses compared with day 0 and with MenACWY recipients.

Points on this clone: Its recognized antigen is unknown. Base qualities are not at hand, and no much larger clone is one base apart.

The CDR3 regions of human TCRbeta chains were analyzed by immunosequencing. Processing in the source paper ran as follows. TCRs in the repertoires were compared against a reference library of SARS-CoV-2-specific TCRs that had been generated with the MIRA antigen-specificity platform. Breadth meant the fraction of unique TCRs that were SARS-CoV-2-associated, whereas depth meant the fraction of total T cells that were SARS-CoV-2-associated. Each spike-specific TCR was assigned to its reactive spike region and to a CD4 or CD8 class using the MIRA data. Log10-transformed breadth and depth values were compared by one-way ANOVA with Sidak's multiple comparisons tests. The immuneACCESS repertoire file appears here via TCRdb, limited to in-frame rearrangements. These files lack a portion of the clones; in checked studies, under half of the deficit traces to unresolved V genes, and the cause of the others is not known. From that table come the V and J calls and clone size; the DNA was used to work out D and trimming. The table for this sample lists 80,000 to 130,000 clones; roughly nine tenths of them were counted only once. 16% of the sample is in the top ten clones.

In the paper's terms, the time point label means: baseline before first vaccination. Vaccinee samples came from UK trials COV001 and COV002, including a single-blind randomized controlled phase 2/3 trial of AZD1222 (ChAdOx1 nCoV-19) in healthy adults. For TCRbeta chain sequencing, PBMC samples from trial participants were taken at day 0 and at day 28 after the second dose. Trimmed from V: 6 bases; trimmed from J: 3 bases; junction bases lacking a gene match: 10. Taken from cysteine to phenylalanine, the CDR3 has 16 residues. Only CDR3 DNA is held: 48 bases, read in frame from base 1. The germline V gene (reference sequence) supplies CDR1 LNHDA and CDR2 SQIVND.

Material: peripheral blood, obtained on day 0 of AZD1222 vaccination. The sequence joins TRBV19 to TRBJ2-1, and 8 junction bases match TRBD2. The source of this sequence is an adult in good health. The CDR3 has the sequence CASSNRTGLVYNEQFF. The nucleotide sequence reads TGTGCCAGTAGCAACCGAACGGGACTAGTCTACAATGAGCAGTTCTTC.